The rows below give T cell receptor beta chains drawn from one sample of a study of cytomegalovirus exposure and HLA in healthy donors. Some clones are missing from TCRdb's copy, which holds only in-frame ones; the method was immunoSEQ multiplex PCR. Here the sample spans 65,000 to 85,000 clones, under 80% being singletons. The sequencing sample was made of PBMCs. These receptor sequences come from a male donor in good health and CMV-seropositive. Each CDR3 is given with its conserved first and last residue. D genes are given only for firm matches. Clone sizes are given selectively: once, few, many, or a class where the clone is expanded.

J	D	size	V	DNA	CDR3
TRBJ1-5	.	.	TRBV6-1	TGTGCCAGCAGTGGCGGACAGAATCAGCCCCAGCATTTT	CASSGGQNQPQHF
TRBJ2-2	TRBD1	.	TRBV19	TGTGCCAGTACGGGGACAGGGAAGATAACCGGGGAGCTGTTTTTT	CASTGTGKITGELFF
TRBJ2-7	TRBD2	.	TRBV6-1	TGTGCCAGCACCCAACTTAGCGGGAGGGCCTACGAGCAGTACTTC	CASTQLSGRAYEQYF
TRBJ1-3	TRBD1	.	TRBV6-5	TGTGCCAGCAGCCCCGACAGGGTCCGAAACACCATATATTTT	CASSPDRVRNTIYF
TRBJ2-1	.	.	TRBV7-7	TGTGCCAGCTCCGCGTTGGAGTGGGGGCGGAATGTCAATGAGCAGTTCTTC	CASSALEWGRNVNEQFF
TRBJ2-7	.	few	TRBV28	TGTGCCAGCAGTTTCCGTGCACGGACTGGAGCCTACGAGCAGTACTTC	CASSFRARTGAYEQYF
TRBJ2-2	.	.	TRBV9	TGTGCCAGCAGCGTCGGGGTGCTGGACAACACCGGGGAGCTGTTTTTT	CASSVGVLDNTGELFF
TRBJ2-1	TRBD2	.	TRBV6-5	TGTGCCAGCAGTTCCCCAGGGACTAGCGGGGGCCCCAATTTCTTC	CASSSPGTSGGPNFF
TRBJ1-2	TRBD1	.	TRBV5-4	TGTGCCAGCAGCCCTTCGGGGCAGGGGGTTGGTGGCTACACCTTC	CASSPSGQGVGGYTF
TRBJ1-2	TRBD1	.	TRBV6-1	TGTGCCAGCAGTGGACAGGGGTTCGATGGCTACACCTTC	CASSGQGFDGYTF